This T cell receptor beta chain came from a study of response to subunit inactivated influenza vaccine. This clonotype has just a few counts. This may come from a read error, since a much larger clone is one base off. Unmatched junction bases numbered 3, after V lost 5 bases and J lost 2 bases. CDR1 is SEHNR, CDR2 FQNEAQ, per germline (reference sequence). The length of the CDR3 is 13 residues. One entry per CDR3 protein, called by TCRdb with MiXCR from the RT-PCR reads. The data show about 780,000 distinct CDR3 sequences, about 18% seen once. This clonotype originated in a man aged 50 to 59 who received an inactivated influenza vaccine. Sequencing used PBMCs from blood, obtained around 5 days after vaccination. The chain links TRBV7-9 to TRBJ2-7; TRBD1 agrees at 7 bases. In nucleotides, the CDR3 is TGTGCCAGCAGCGGACAGGAGGCCTACGAGCAGTACTTC. Its protein is CASSGQEAYEQYF.